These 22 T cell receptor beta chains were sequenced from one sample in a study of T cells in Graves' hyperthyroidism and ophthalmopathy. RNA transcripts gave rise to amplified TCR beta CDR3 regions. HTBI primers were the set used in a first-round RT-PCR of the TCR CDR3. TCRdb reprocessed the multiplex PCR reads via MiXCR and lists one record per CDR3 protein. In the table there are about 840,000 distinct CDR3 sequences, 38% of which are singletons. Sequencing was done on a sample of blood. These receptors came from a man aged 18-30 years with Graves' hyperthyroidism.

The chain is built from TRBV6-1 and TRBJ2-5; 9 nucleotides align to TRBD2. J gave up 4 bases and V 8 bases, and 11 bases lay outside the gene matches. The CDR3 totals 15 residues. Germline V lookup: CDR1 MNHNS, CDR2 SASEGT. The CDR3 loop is CASRGSGGWRETQYF. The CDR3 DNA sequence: TGTGCCAGCCGGGGTAGCGGGGGTTGGAGAGAGACCCAGTACTTC.

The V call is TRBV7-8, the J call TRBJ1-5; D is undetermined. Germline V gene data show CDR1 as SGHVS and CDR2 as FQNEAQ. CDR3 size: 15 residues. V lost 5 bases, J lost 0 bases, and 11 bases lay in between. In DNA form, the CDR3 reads TGTGCCAGCAGCCCCCTCTCTGTTAGCAATCAGCCCCAGCATTTT. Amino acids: CASSPLSVSNQPQHF. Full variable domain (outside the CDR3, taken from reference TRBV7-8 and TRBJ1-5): GAGVSQSPRYKVAKRGQDVALRCDPISGHVSLFWYQQALGQGPEFLTYFQNEAQLDKSGLPSDRFFAERPEGSVSTLKIQRTQQEDSAVYLCASSPLSVSNQPQHFGDGTRLSIL.

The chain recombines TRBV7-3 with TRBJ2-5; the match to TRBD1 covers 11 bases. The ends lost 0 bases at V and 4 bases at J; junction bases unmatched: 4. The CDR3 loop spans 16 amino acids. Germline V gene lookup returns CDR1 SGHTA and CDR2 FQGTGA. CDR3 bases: TGTGCCAGCAGCTTAACCGGGACAGGGGGGGTAGAGACCCAGTACTTC. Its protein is CASSLTGTGGVETQYF.

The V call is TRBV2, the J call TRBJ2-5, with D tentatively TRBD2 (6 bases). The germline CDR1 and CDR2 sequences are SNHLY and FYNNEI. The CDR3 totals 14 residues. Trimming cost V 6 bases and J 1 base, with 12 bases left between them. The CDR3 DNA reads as TGTGCCAGCAGGGCCCGGGACTCCCAAGAGACCCAGTACTTC. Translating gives CASRARDSQETQYF.

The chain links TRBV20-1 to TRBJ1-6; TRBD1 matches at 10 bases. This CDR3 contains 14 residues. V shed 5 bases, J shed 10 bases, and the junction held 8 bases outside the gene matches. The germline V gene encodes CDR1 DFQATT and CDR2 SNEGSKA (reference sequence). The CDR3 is CSALPETGGSPLHF. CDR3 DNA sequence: TGCAGTGCTCTCCCCGAGACAGGGGGCTCACCCCTCCACTTT.

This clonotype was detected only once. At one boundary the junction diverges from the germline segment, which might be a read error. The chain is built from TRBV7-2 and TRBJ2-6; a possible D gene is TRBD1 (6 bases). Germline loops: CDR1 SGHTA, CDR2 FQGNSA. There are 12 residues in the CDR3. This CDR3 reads CASSPGDHTEAF. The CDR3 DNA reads TGTGCCAGCAGCCCAGGGGACCACACTGAAGCTTTC.

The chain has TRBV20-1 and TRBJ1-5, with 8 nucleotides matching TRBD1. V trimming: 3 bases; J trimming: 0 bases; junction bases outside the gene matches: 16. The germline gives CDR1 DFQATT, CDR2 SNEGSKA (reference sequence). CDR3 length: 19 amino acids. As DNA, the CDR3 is TGCAGTGCTAGCCTCCCCCGGACAGGGAAGGTTCATAGCAATCAGCCCCAGCATTTT. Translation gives CSASLPRTGKVHSNQPQHF.

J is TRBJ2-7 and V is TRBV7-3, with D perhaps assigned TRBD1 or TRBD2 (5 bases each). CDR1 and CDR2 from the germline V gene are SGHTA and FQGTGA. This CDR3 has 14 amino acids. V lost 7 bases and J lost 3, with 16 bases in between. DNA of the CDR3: TGTGCCAGCACCGAGGGGCCACCCCTCTACGAGCAGTACTTC. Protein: CASTEGPPLYEQYF.

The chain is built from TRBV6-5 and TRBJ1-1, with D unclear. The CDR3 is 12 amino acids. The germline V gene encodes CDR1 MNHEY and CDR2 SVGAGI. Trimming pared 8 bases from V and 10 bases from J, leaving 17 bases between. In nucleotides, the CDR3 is TGTGCCAGCGTGAAAGACAACGGTATAGCTTTCTTT. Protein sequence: CASVKDNGIAFF.

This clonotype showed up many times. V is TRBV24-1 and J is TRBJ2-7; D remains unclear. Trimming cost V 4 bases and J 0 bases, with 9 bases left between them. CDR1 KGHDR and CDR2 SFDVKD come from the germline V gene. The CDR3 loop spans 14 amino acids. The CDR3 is CATSDVGSSYEQYF. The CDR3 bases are TGTGCCACCAGTGACGTAGGCAGCTCCTACGAGCAGTACTTC.

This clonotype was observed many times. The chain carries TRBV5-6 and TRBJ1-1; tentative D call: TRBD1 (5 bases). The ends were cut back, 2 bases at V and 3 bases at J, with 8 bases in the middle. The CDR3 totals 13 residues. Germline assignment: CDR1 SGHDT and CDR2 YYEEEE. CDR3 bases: TGTGCCAGCAGCTTCCGCAGGGACACTGAAGCTTTCTTT. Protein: CASSFRRDTEAFF. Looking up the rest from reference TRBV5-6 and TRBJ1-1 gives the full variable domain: DAGVTQSPTHLIKTRGQQVTLRCSPKSGHDTVSWYQQALGQGPQFIFQYYEEEERQRGNFPDRFSGHQFPNYSSELNVNALLLGDSALYLCASSFRRDTEAFFGQGTRLTVV.

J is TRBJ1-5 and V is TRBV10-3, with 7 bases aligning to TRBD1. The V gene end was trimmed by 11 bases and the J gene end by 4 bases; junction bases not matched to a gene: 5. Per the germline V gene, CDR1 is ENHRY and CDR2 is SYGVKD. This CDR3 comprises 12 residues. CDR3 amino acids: CAARDSNQPQHF. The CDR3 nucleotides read TGTGCCGCTAGGGACAGTAATCAGCCCCAGCATTTT.

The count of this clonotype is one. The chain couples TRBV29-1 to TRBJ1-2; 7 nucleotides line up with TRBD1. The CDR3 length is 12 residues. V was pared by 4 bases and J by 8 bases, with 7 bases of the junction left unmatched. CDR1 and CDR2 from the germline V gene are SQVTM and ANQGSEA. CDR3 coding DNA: TGCAGCGTTGTGACAGGGACCGAGGGCTACACCTTC. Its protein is CSVVTGTEGYTF.

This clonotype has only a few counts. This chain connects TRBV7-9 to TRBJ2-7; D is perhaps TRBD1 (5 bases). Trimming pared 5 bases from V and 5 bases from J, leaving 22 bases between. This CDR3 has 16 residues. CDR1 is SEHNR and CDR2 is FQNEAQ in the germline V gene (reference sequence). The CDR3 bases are TGTGCCAGCAGCCAGGGATGGGGATGGAGTTTCCACGAGCAGTACTTC. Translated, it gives CASSQGWGWSFHEQYF.

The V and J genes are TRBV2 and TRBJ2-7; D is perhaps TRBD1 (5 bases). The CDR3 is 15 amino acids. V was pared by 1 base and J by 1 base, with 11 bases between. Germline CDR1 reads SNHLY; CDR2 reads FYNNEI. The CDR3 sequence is CASSEEAGMSYEQYF. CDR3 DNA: TGTGCCAGCAGTGAAGAGGCAGGGATGTCCTACGAGCAGTACTTC.

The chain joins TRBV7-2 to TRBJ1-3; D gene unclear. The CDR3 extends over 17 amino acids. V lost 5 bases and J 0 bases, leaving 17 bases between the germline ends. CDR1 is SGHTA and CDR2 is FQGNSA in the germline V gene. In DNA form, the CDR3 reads TGTGCCAGCAGCCCCAGGACCAGTATAAACTCTGGAAACACCATATATTTT. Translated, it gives CASSPRTSINSGNTIYF. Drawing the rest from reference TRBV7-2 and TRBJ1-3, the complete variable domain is GAGVSQSPSNKVTEKGKDVELRCDPISGHTALYWYRQSLGQGLEFLIYFQGNSAPDKSGLPSDRFSAERTGGSVSTLTIQRTQQEDSAVYLCASSPRTSINSGNTIYFGEGSWLTVV.

CDR3 sequence (DNA): TGTGCCAGCAGCGACTCTAGCGGGAGTCACACCGGGGAGCTGTTTTTT. Its protein is CASSDSSGSHTGELFF. The chain couples TRBV6-1 to TRBJ2-2; 10 nucleotides align to TRBD2. The CDR3 covers 16 residues. With V trimmed by 6 bases and J by 3 bases, 7 bases remained unmatched. Germline CDR1 and CDR2: MNHNS and SASEGT.

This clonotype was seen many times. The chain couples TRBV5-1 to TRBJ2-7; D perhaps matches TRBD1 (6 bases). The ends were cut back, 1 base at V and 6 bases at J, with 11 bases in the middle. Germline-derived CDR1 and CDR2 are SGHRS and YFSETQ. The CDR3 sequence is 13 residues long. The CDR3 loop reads CASSLSGDGEQYF. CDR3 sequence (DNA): TGCGCCAGCAGCTTGTCAGGGGATGGCGAGCAGTACTTC.

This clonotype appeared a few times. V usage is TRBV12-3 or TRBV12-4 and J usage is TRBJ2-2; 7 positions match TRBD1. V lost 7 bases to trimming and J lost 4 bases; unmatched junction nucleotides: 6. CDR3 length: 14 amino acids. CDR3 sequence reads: CASTRGQPTGELFF. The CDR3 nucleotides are TGTGCCAGCACCCGGGGACAGCCCACCGGGGAGCTGTTTTTT.

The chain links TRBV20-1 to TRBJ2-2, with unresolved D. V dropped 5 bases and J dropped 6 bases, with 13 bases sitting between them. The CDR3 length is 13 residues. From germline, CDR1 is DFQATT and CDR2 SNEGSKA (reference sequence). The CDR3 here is CSARGPRSGELFF. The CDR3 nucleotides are TGCAGTGCTCGAGGACCCAGATCCGGGGAGCTGTTTTTT.

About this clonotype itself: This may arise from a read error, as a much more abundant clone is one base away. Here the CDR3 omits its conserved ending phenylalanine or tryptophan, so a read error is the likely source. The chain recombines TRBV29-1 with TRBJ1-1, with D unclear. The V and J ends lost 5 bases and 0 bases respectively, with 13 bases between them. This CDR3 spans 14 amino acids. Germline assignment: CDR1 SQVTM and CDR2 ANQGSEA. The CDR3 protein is CSVFASGVNTEAFL. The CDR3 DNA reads TGCAGCGTTTTTGCCTCAGGCGTGAACACTGAAGCTTTCCTT.

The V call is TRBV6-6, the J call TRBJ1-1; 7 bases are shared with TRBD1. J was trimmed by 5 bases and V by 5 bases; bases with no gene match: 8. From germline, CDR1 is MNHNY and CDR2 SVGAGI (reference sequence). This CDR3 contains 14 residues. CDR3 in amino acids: CASSVPTGVTEAFF. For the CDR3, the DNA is TGTGCCAGCAGTGTACCTACAGGGGTTACTGAAGCTTTCTTT.